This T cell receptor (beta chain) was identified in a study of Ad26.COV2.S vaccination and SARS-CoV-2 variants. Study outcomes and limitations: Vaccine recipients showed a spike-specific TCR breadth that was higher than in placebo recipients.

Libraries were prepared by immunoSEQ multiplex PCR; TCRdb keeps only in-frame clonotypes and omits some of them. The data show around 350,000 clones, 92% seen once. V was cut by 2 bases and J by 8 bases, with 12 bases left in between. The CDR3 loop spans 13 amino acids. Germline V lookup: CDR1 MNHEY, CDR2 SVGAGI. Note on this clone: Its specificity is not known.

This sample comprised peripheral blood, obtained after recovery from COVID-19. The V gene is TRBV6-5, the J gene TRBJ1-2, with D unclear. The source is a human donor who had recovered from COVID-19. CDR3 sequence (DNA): TGTGCCAGCAGTTACGGGCAGAGAAGAGGCTACACCTTC. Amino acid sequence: CASSYGQRRGYTF.